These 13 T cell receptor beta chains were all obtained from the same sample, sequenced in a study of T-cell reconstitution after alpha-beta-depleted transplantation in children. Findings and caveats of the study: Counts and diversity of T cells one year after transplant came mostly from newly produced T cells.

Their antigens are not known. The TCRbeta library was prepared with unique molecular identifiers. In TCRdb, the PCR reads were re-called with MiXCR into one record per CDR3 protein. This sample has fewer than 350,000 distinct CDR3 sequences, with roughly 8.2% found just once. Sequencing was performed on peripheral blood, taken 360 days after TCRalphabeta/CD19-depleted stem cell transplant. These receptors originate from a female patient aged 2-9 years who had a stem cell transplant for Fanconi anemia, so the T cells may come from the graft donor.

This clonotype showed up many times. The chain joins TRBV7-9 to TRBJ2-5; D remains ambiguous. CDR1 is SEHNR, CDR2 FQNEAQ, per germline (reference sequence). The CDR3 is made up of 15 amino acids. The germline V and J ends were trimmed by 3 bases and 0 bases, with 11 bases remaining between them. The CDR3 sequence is CASSFAQAYQETQYF. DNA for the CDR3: TGTGCCAGCAGCTTTGCCCAGGCGTACCAAGAGACCCAGTACTTC.

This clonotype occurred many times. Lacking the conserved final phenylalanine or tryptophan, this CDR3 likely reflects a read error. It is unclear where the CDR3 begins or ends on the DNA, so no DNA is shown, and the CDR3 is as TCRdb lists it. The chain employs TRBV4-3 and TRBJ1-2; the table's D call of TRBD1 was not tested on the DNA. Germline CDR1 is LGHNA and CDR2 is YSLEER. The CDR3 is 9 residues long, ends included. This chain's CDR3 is CASSQDQGA.

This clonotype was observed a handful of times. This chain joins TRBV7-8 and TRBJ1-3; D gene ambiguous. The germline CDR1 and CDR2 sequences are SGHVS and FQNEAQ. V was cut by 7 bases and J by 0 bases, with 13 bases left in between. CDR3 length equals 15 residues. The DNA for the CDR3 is TGTGCCAGCACCCCGTGGGGAGACTCTGGAAACACCATATATTTT. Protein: CASTPWGDSGNTIYF.

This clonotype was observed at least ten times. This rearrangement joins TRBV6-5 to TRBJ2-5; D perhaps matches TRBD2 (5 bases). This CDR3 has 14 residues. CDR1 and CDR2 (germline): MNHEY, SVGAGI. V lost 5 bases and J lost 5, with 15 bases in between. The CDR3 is CASSTLSRGETQYF. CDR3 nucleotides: TGTGCCAGCAGTACCCTGAGTAGAGGGGAGACCCAGTACTTC.

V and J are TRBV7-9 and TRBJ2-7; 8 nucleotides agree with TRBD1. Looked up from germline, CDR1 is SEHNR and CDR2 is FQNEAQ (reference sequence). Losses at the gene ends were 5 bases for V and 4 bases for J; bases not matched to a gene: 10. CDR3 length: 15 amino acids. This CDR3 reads CASSQPGQGKYEQYF. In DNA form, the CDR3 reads TGTGCCAGCAGCCAACCCGGACAGGGAAAGTACGAGCAGTACTTC.

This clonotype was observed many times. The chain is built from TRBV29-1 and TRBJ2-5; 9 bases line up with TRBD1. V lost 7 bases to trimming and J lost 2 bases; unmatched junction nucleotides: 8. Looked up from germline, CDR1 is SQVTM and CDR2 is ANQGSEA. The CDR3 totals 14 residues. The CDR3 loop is CSARRGTGQETQYF. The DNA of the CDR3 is TGCAGCGCCCGCCGGGGGACAGGGCAAGAGACCCAGTACTTC.

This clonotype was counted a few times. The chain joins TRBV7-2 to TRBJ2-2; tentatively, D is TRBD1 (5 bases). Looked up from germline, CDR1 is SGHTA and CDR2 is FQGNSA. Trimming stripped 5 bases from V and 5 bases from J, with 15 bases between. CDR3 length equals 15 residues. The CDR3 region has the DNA TGTGCCAGCAGCCCCTCGTGGGGCCGGACCGGGGAGCTGTTTTTT. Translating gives CASSPSWGRTGELFF.

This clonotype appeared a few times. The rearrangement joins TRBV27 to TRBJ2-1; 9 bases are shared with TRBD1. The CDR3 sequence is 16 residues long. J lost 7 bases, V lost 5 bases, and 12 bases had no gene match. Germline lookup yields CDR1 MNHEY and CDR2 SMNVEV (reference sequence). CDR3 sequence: CASSLQTGGADNEQFF. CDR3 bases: TGTGCCAGCAGTCTTCAAACAGGGGGCGCCGATAATGAGCAGTTCTTC.

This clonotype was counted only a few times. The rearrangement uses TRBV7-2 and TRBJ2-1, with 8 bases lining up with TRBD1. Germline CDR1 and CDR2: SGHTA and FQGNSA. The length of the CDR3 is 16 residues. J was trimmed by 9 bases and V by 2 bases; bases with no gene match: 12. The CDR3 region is CASSLQFGQGAREQFF. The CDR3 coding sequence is TGTGCCAGCAGCTTACAGTTCGGGCAGGGGGCGCGTGAGCAGTTCTTC.

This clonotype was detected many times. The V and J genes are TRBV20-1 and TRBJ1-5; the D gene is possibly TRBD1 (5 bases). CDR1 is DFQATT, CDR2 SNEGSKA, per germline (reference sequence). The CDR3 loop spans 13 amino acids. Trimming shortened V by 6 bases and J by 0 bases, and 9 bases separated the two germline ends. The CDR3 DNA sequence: TGCAGTGCGCCCGACAGTAGCAATCAGCCCCAGCATTTT. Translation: CSAPDSSNQPQHF.

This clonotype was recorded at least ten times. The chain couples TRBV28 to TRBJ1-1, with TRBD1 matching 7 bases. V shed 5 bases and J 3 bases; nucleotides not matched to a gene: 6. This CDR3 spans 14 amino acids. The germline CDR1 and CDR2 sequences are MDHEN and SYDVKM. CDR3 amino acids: CASSATGWDTEAFF. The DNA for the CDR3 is TGTGCCAGCAGTGCGACAGGGTGGGACACTGAAGCTTTCTTT.

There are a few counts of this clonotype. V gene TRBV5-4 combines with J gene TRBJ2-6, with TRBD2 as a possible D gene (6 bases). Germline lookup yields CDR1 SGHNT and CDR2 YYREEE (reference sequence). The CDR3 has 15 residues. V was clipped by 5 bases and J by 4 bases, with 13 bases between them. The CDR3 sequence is CASSSGGVGANVLTF. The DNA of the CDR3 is TGTGCCAGCAGTTCCGGAGGGGTGGGGGCCAACGTCCTGACTTTC. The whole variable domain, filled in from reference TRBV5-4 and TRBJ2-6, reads ETGVTQSPTHLIKTRGQQVTLRCSSQSGHNTVSWYQQALGQGPQFIFQYYREEENGRGNFPPRFSGLQFPNYSSELNVNALELDDSALYLCASSSGGVGANVLTFGAGSRLTVL.

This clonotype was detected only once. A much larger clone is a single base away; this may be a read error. DNA of the CDR3: TGTGCCACCTCAAAACGGGGGGGCCCCGGGATCACAGATATGCAGTATTTT. It is translated as CATSKRGGPGITDMQYF. The chain carries TRBV15 and TRBJ2-3; 8 nucleotides match TRBD2. Germline values: CDR1 LNHNV, CDR2 YYDKDF (reference sequence). The CDR3 extends over 17 amino acids.